The rows below give T cell receptor beta chains drawn from one sample of a study of Graves' ophthalmopathy and Graves' hyperthyroidism. In TCRdb, the multiplex PCR reads were re-called with MiXCR into one record per CDR3 protein. The data contain 400,000 or so distinct CDR3 sequences, roughly 17% of them seen just once; the ten biggest clones take up 2% to 3%. Material: peripheral blood. The receptor source for this set is an adult woman with stable Graves' hyperthyroidism. CDR3s include the opening cysteine and the closing phenylalanine or tryptophan. The D gene is left open where the match is weak. Some rows mark clone size as missing; the rest say once, few, many or name a class of expanded clone.

V,size,J,D,CDR3,DNA
TRBV7-9,many,TRBJ2-4,TRBD1,CASSSPDRGGHIQYF,TGTGCCAGCAGCTCCCCGGACAGGGGAGGACACATTCAGTACTTC
TRBV20-1,.,TRBJ1-5,TRBD1,CSARILDRDHSNQPQHF,TGCAGTGCTAGGATCCTAGACAGGGACCATAGCAATCAGCCCCAGCATTTT
TRBV27,many,TRBJ2-7,TRBD2,CASNELAGGVEQYF,TGTGCCAGCAACGAACTAGCGGGAGGGGTTGAGCAGTACTTC
TRBV7-3,many,TRBJ2-2,TRBD1,CASSLYSRDRGHTGELFF,TGTGCCAGCAGCTTATATTCTAGGGACAGGGGGCACACCGGGGAGCTGTTTTTT
TRBV5-1,.,TRBJ2-7,TRBD2,CASSSERDDEQYF,TGCGCCAGCAGCTCCGAGCGGGACGACGAGCAGTACTTC
TRBV5-1,many,TRBJ2-7,TRBD2,CASSLYSGRAYEQYF,TGCGCCAGCAGCTTATATAGCGGGAGGGCCTACGAGCAGTACTTC
TRBV14,many,TRBJ2-2,.,CASSQDPRGELFF,TGTGCCAGCAGCCAGGACCCACGAGGGGAGCTGTTTTTT
TRBV19,few,TRBJ1-1,.,CASSMQRFGIVGPNTEAFF,TGTGCCAGTAGTATGCAAAGATTTGGTATAGTTGGGCCAAACACTGAAGCTTTCTTT
TRBV7-2,many,TRBJ2-5,.,CASSLFMGVGETQYF,TGTGCCAGCAGCTTATTTATGGGTGTGGGGGAGACCCAGTACTTC
TRBV28,.,TRBJ2-7,.,CASTQGGWASYEQYF,TGTGCCAGCACACAGGGAGGGTGGGCGTCCTACGAGCAGTACTTC
TRBV25-1,many,TRBJ2-7,.,CASSGITYEQYF,TGTGCCAGCAGTGGTATAACCTACGAGCAGTACTTC
TRBV28,many,TRBJ2-7,.,CASSLRYEQYF,TGTGCCAGCAGTTTAAGGTACGAGCAGTACTTC
TRBV13,many,TRBJ2-5,TRBD2,CASSFLGTSGLQETQYF,TGTGCCAGCAGCTTCCTCGGGACTAGCGGCCTCCAAGAGACCCAGTACTTC